A single sample is the source of the 5 T cell receptor beta chains below, sequenced in a study of blood T cell repertoires in COVID-19. The assay was immunoSEQ multiplex PCR, and TCRdb's table has in-frame clones only and misses some. The sample carries tens of thousands of clones, 91% recorded once. Sequencing was performed on peripheral blood. These receptors originate from a woman aged 70-85 years with active COVID-19.

This rearrangement joins TRBV9 to TRBJ2-5; 7 bases map to TRBD2. V was pared by 4 bases and J by 2 bases, with 5 bases of the junction left unmatched. CDR3 size: 14 residues. Looked up from germline, CDR1 is SGDLS and CDR2 is YYNGEE. CDR3 sequence: CASSFGTTQETQYF. The CDR3 bases are TGTGCCAGCAGCTTTGGGACTACACAAGAGACCCAGTACTTC.

This clone was seen only a few times. This sequence joins TRBV7-9 and TRBJ1-1; D uncertain. The germline V gene has CDR1 SEHNR and CDR2 FQNEAQ (reference sequence). The CDR3 runs 11 residues. The V end was cut by 5 bases, the J end by 7 bases, with 8 bases between. CDR3 residues: CASSPRLEAFF. The CDR3 region has the DNA TGTGCCAGCAGCCCTAGACTTGAAGCTTTCTTT.

The V gene is TRBV19, the J gene TRBJ1-1; the D gene is possibly TRBD1 (6 bases). CDR1 and CDR2 (germline): LNHDA, SQIVND (reference sequence). The CDR3 runs to 14 residues. Trimming left V 5 bases short and J 7 bases short, with 17 bases between. CDR3 sequence reads: CASSSLGGQGEAFF. CDR3 DNA: TGTGCCAGTAGTTCCCTCGGGGGGCAAGGTGAAGCTTTCTTT.

The chain recombines TRBV10-1 with TRBJ1-6; possibly TRBD1 for D (6 bases). Trimming left V 9 bases short and J 5 bases short, with 23 bases between. CDR3 length: 17 amino acids. Looked up from germline, CDR1 is WNHNN and CDR2 is SYGVQD (reference sequence). CDR3 protein: CARDGGLRKIHNSPLHF. The CDR3, as DNA: TGCGCCAGAGACGGGGGGCTTCGCAAGATACATAATTCACCCCTCCACTTT.

Only one count was recorded for this clone. This chain links TRBV3-1 (or the pseudogene TRBV3-2) with TRBJ2-5, with 7 bases matching TRBD1. The germline V gene has CDR1 LGHDT and CDR2 YNNKEL (reference sequence). The length of the CDR3 is 14 residues. The J segment lost 4 bases and the V segment lost 4 bases, leaving 6 bases of the junction unmatched. The CDR3 nucleotides are TGTGCCAGCAGCCCGACAGGGTTAGGAGAGACCCAGTACTTC. Translated, it gives CASSPTGLGETQYF.